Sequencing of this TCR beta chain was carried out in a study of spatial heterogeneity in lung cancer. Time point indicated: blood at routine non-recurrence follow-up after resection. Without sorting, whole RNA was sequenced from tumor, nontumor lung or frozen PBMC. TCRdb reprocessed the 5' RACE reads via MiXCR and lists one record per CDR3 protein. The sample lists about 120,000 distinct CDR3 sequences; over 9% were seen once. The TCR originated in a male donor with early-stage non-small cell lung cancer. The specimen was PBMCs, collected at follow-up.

CDR3 loop: CSARITTSGANEQFF. DNA for the CDR3: TGCAGTGCTAGAATAACGACTAGCGGTGCCAATGAGCAGTTCTTC. The J gene is TRBJ2-1, the V gene TRBV20-1; TRBD2 aligns across 9 bases. The germline V gene encodes CDR1 DFQATT and CDR2 SNEGSKA (reference sequence). J lost 6 bases, V lost 2 bases, and 8 bases had no gene match. There are 15 residues in the CDR3.